These 17 T cell receptor beta chains originate from one sample sequenced in a study of OX40 agonist ivuxolimab in advanced cancers. The method was immunoSEQ multiplex PCR; TCRdb's version includes in-frame clones alone and lacks a portion of them. The sample carries more than 65,000 clones, around four fifths recorded once. The sequencing used CD4+ or CD8+ T cells sorted from blood, collected in a trial of the OX40 agonist ivuxolimab. Receptor source: an adult with an advanced solid tumor such as melanoma, head and neck, liver or kidney cancer.

CDR3 sequence reads: CASSPKVDGTGELFF. CDR3 bases: TGTGCCAGCTCACCAAAGGTGGATGGAACCGGGGAGCTGTTTTTT. This chain connects TRBV18 to TRBJ2-2; no clear D. The CDR3 consists of 15 residues. CDR1 and CDR2 (germline): KGHSH, LQKENI. The V gene lost 2 bases and the J gene lost 5 bases, with 12 bases spanning the gap.

The chain couples TRBV19 to TRBJ1-4; D is unclear. The CDR3 spans 19 residues. V was pared by 1 base and J by 6 bases, with 24 bases between. Germline loops: CDR1 LNHDA, CDR2 SQIVND (reference sequence). The CDR3 loop is CASSIGVADVGERDEKLFF. The CDR3 nucleotides are TGTGCCAGTAGTATAGGGGTCGCGGACGTCGGGGAGCGTGATGAAAAACTGTTTTTT.

The rearrangement uses TRBV2 and TRBJ1-2; D may be TRBD1 (5 bases). The CDR3 has 12 amino acids. V lost 6 bases to trimming and J lost 4 bases, with 9 bases between them. Germline V gene lookup returns CDR1 SNHLY and CDR2 FYNNEI. This chain's CDR3 is CASSLDSYGYTF. CDR3 bases: TGTGCCAGCAGCCTCGACAGCTATGGCTACACCTTC.

J is TRBJ2-3 and V is TRBV5-1; unclear D gene. CDR3 length: 15 residues. CDR1 SGHRS and CDR2 YFSETQ come from the germline V gene. Trimming shortened V by 0 bases and J by 0 bases, and 8 bases separated the two germline ends. The CDR3 region is CASSLEPISTDTQYF. CDR3 coding DNA: TGCGCCAGCAGCTTGGAACCCATAAGCACAGATACGCAGTATTTT.

The CDR3 DNA reads as TGTGCCAGCAGTGAAGGAATCAGGGCCTGGCGAAAAGAAGCAACTAATGAAAAACTGTTTTTT. Translated: CASSEGIRAWRKEATNEKLFF. The V gene is TRBV6-1, the J gene TRBJ1-4; tentatively, D is TRBD1 (5 bases). V was cut by 1 base and J by 0 bases, with 24 bases left in between. This CDR3 spans 21 amino acids. Germline V gene lookup returns CDR1 MNHNS and CDR2 SASEGT.

The gene calls are TRBV7-9 and TRBJ2-3; 7 nucleotides align to TRBD1. Germline CDR1 and CDR2: SEHNR and FQNEAQ (reference sequence). The CDR3 runs to 14 residues. V lost 5 bases, J lost 1 base, and 3 bases stayed unmatched. CDR3 in amino acids: CASSPGQGTDTQYF. CDR3 sequence (DNA): TGTGCCAGCAGCCCCGGACAGGGCACAGATACGCAGTATTTT.

CDR3 sequence reads: CASSPDRGTGELFF. For the CDR3, the DNA is TGTGCCAGCTCACCCGACAGAGGCACCGGGGAGCTGTTTTTT. The chain recombines TRBV18 with TRBJ2-2, with a weak D call TRBD1 (5 bases). V was clipped by 3 bases and J by 4 bases, with 9 bases between them. CDR1 and CDR2 (germline): KGHSH, LQKENI. The CDR3 is made up of 14 amino acids. Complete variable domain (other parts from reference TRBV18 and TRBJ2-2): NAGVMQNPRHLVRRRGQEARLRCSPMKGHSHVYWYRQLPEEGLKFMVYLQKENIIDESGMPKERFSAEFPKEGPSILRIQQVVRGDSAAYFCASSPDRGTGELFFGEGSRLTVL.

V is TRBV5-1 and J is TRBJ2-2; perhaps TRBD1 as D (6 bases). Trimming removed 0 bases from V and 0 bases from J, with 9 bases in between. CDR3 size: 16 residues. CDR1 is SGHRS and CDR2 is YFSETQ in the germline V gene. CDR3 nucleotide sequence: TGCGCCAGCAGCTTGGAAGGGACACCGAACACCGGGGAGCTGTTTTTT. Protein: CASSLEGTPNTGELFF.

V is TRBV7-6 and J is TRBJ1-6; a possible D gene is TRBD1 (6 bases). Germline loops: CDR1 SGHVS, CDR2 FNYEAQ. Trimming pared 10 bases from V and 6 bases from J, leaving 13 bases between. The length of the CDR3 is 13 residues. CDR3 region: CATKDRLNSPLHF. Written as DNA, the CDR3 is TGTGCCACTAAGGACAGACTTAATTCACCCCTCCACTTT.

This clone was observed a single time. The genes are TRBV29-1 and TRBJ2-3, with 9 bases aligning to TRBD1. Germline assignment: CDR1 SQVTM and CDR2 ANQGSEA. The V segment lost 7 bases and the J segment 3 bases; nucleotides outside the gene matches: 11. CDR3 length: 15 residues. CDR3 amino acids: CSGALGQGGTDTQYF. The CDR3 DNA is TGCAGCGGGGCTTTGGGACAGGGTGGGACAGATACGCAGTATTTT.

The chain uses TRBV6-1 and TRBJ2-5; 7 bases are shared with TRBD2. This CDR3 contains 13 residues. V was clipped by 7 bases and J by 5 bases; unmatched bases: 7. The germline gives CDR1 MNHNS, CDR2 SASEGT. Here the CDR3 reads CASTRGVRETQYF. CDR3 nucleotides: TGTGCCAGCACCCGGGGGGTCCGGGAGACCCAGTACTTC.

The rearrangement links TRBV7-2 to TRBJ1-1, with 7 bases matching TRBD1. The CDR3 consists of 13 residues. The V segment lost 2 bases and the J segment 4 bases; nucleotides outside the gene matches: 1. Germline-derived CDR1 and CDR2 are SGHTA and FQGNSA. CDR3 loop: CASSLWDSTEAFF. CDR3 coding DNA: TGTGCCAGCAGCTTATGGGACAGCACTGAAGCTTTCTTT.

V usage is TRBV4-1 and J usage is TRBJ1-5, with TRBD1 as a possible D gene (5 bases). The CDR3 spans 15 residues. CDR1 MGHRA and CDR2 YSYEKL come from the germline V gene. V lost 0 bases, J lost 6 bases, and 12 bases lay in between. CDR3 bases: TGCGCCAGCAGCCAAGAAAGGGGTTACGGTCAGCCCCAGCATTTT. Its translation is CASSQERGYGQPQHF.

This clone is a singleton in its sample. The V call is TRBV10-3, the J call TRBJ2-2, with D tentatively TRBD2 (5 bases). This CDR3 is 13 amino acids long. V was pared by 0 bases and J by 8 bases, with 7 bases between. Looked up from germline, CDR1 is ENHRY and CDR2 is SYGVKD. Here the CDR3 reads CAISESEAGELFF. DNA for the CDR3: TGTGCCATCAGTGAGTCGGAGGCGGGGGAGCTGTTTTTT.

Only a few counts were recorded for this clone. This rearrangement joins TRBV10-1 to TRBJ2-7, with TRBD1 as a possible D gene (6 bases). V lost 3 bases and J lost 5, with 8 bases in between. Germline CDR1 is WNHNN and CDR2 is SYGVQD (reference sequence). This CDR3 has 12 amino acids. CDR3 loop: CASSDPGDEQYF. As DNA, the CDR3 is TGCGCCAGCAGTGATCCAGGGGACGAGCAGTACTTC.

The J gene is TRBJ1-3, the V gene TRBV7-9; TRBD1 is a possible D gene (5 bases). CDR3 length: 13 amino acids. Germline-derived CDR1 and CDR2 are SEHNR and FQNEAQ (reference sequence). Trimming left V 10 bases short and J 4 bases short, with 14 bases between. The chain's CDR3 is CANGAGPGNTIYF. The CDR3 DNA reads TGTGCCAACGGGGCAGGACCCGGAAACACCATATATTTT. The complete variable domain, with remaining parts taken from reference TRBV7-9 and TRBJ1-3, reads DTGVSQNPRHKITKRGQNVTFRCDPISEHNRLYWYRQTLGQGPEFLTYFQNEAQLEKSRLLSDRFSAERPKGSFSTLEIQRTEQGDSAMYLCANGAGPGNTIYFGEGSWLTVV.

V gene TRBV5-6 combines with J gene TRBJ2-7; perhaps TRBD2 as D (6 bases). This CDR3 comprises 14 residues. CDR1 is SGHDT and CDR2 is YYEEEE in the germline V gene. V shed 4 bases and J shed 4 bases, with 15 bases lying between them. The DNA for the CDR3 is TGTGCCAGCAGCCGTAGCGGCTGGGGATACGAGCAGTACTTC. It specifies CASSRSGWGYEQYF.